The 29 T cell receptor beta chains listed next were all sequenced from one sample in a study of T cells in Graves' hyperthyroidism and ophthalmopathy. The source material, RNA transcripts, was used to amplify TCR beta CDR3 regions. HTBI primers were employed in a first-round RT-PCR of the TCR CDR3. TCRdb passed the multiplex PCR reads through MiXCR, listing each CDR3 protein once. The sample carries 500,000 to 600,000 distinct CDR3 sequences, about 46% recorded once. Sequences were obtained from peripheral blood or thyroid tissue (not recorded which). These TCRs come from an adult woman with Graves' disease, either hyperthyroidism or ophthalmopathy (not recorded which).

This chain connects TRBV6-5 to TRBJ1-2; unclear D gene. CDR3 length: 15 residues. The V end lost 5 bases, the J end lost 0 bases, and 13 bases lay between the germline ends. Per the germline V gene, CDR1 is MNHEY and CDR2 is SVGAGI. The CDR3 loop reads CASSNTVRPNYGYTF. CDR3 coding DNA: TGTGCCAGCAGTAACACGGTCAGGCCTAACTATGGCTACACCTTC.

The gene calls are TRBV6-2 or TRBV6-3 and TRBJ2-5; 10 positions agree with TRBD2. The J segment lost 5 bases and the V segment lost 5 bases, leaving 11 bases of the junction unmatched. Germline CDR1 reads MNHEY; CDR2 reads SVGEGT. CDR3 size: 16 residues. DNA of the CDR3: TGTGCCAGCAGTCCGCTTGGGCTAGCGGGAGTCGAGACCCAGTACTTC. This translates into CASSPLGLAGVETQYF.

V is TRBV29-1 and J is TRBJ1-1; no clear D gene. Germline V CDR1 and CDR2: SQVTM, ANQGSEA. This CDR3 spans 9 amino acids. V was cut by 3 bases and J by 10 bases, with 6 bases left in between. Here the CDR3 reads CSVEVGAFF. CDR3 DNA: TGCAGCGTTGAGGTTGGAGCTTTCTTT.

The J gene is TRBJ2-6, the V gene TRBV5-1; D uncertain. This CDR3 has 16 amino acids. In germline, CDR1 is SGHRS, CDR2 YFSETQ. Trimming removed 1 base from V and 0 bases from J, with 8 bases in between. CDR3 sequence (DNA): TGCGCCAGCAGCTTGTGGCCGAGCTCTGGGGCCAACGTCCTGACTTTC. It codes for CASSLWPSSGANVLTF. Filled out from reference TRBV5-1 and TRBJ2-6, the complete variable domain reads KAGVTQTPRYLIKTRGQQVTLSCSPISGHRSVSWYQQTPGQGLQFLFEYFSETQRNKGNFPGRFSGRQFSNSRSEMNVSTLELGDSALYLCASSLWPSSGANVLTFGAGSRLTVL.

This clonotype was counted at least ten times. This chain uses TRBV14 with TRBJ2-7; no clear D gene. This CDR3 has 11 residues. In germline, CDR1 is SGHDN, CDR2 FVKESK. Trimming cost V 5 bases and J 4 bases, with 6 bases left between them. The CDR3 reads CASSYGYEQYF. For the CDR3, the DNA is TGTGCCAGCAGCTACGGATACGAGCAGTACTTC.

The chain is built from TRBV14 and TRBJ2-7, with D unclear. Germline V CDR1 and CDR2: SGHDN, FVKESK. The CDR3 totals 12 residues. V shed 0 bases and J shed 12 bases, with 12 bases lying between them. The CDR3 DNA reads TGTGCCAGCAGCCAAGAAGGGCGGTTTCGGTACTTC. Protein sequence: CASSQEGRFRYF. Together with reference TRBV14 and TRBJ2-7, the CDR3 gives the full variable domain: EAGVTQFPSHSVIEKGQTVTLRCDPISGHDNLYWYRRVMGKEIKFLLHFVKESKQDESGMPNNRFLAERTGGTYSTLKVQPAELEDSGVYFCASSQEGRFRYFGPGTRLTVT.

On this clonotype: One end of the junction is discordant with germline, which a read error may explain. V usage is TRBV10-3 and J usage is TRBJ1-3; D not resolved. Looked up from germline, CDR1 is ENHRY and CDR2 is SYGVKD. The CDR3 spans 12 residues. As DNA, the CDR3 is TGTGCCACTCGGACTGAGGGAAACGCCATATATTTT. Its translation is CATRTEGNAIYF.

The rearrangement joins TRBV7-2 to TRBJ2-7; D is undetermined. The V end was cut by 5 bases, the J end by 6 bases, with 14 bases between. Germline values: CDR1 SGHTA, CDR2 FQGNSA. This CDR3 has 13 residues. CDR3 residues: CASSPGPIAEQYF. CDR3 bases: TGTGCCAGCAGCCCCGGGCCAATAGCCGAGCAGTACTTC. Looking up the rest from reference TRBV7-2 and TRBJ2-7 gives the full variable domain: GAGVSQSPSNKVTEKGKDVELRCDPISGHTALYWYRQSLGQGLEFLIYFQGNSAPDKSGLPSDRFSAERTGGSVSTLTIQRTQQEDSAVYLCASSPGPIAEQYFGPGTRLTVT.

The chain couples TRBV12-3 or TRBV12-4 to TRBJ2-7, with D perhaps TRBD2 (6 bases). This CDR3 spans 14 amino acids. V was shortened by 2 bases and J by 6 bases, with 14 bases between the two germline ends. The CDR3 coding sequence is TGTGCCAGCAGTTTACGGGGGAGTGTGGGCGAGCAGTACTTC. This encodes CASSLRGSVGEQYF.

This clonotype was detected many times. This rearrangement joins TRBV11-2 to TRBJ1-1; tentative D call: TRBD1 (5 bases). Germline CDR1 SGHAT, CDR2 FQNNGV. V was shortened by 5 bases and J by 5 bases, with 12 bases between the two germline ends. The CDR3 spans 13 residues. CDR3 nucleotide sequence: TGTGCCAGCAGCGCGTTGGGGCGGACTGAAGCTTTCTTT. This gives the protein CASSALGRTEAFF.

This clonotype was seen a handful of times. The CDR3 nucleotides read TGCAGCGTTGTGGACAATGACTACGAGCAGTACTTC. Amino acid sequence: CSVVDNDYEQYF. This sequence joins TRBV29-1 and TRBJ2-7; D is possibly TRBD1 (5 bases). From germline, CDR1 is SQVTM and CDR2 ANQGSEA. With 4 bases removed from V and 3 bases from J, the gap between germline ends came to 10 bases. This CDR3 spans 12 amino acids.

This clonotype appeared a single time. CDR3 residues: CASLRDSLNTGEQYF. DNA of the CDR3: TGTGCCAGCCTACGGGACAGCCTGAACACCGGGGAGCAGTACTTC. The chain is built from TRBV7-9 and TRBJ2-7, with 7 bases matching TRBD1. This CDR3 comprises 15 residues. After removal of 8 bases from V and 7 bases from J, the junction contained 17 bases not matched to a gene. Germline CDR1 and CDR2: SEHNR and FQNEAQ (reference sequence).

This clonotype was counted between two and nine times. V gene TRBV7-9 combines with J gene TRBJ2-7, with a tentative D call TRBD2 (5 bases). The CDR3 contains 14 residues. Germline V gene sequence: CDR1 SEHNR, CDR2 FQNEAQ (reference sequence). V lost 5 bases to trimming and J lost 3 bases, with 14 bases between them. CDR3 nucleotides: TGTGCCAGCAGCCGACGGACTGCTAACTACGAGCAGTACTTC. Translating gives CASSRRTANYEQYF.

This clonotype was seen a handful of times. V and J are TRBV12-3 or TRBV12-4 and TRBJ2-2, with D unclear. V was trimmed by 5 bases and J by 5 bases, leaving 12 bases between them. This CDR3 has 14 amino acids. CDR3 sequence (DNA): TGTGCCAGCAGTACACTTGGACCAACCGGGGAGCTGTTTTTT. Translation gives CASSTLGPTGELFF.

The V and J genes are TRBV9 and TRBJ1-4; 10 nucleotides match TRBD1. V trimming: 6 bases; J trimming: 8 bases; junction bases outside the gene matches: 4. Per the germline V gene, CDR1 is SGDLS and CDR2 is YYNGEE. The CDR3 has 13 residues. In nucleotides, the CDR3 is TGTGCCAGCATGAAGGGACAGGGGGAAAAACTGTTTTTT. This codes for CASMKGQGEKLFF.

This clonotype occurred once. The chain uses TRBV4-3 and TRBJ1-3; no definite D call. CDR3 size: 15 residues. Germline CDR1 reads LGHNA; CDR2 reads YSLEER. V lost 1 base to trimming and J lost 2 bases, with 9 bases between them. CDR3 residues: CASSQGEHTGNTIYF. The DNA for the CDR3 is TGCGCCAGCAGCCAAGGAGAGCATACTGGAAACACCATATATTTT.

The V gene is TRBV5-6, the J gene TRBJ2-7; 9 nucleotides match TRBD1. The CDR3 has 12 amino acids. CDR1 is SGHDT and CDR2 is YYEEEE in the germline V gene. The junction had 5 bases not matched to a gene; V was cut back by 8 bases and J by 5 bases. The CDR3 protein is CASLGTGNEQYF. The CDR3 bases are TGTGCCAGTCTCGGGACAGGGAACGAGCAGTACTTC.

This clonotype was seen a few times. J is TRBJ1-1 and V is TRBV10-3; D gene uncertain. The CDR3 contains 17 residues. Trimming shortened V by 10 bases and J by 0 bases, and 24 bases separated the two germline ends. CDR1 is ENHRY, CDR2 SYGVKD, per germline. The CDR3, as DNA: TGTGCCAGCAGAATCGGTGGGCCGGTCTCGCTGAACACTGAAGCTTTCTTT. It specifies CASRIGGPVSLNTEAFF.

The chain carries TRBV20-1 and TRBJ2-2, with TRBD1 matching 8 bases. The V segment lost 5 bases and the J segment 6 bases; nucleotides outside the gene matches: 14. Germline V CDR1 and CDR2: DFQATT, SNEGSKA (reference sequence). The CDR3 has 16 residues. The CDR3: CSARPADRAVPGELFF. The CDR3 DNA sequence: TGCAGTGCTCGACCGGCGGACAGGGCCGTTCCCGGGGAGCTGTTTTTT.

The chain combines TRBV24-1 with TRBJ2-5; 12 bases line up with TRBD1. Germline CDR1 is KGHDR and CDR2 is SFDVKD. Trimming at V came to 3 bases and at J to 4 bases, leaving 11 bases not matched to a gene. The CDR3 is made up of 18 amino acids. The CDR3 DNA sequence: TGTGCCACCAGTGATCGAAGAAAAACGGGACAGGGGGCAGAGACCCAGTACTTC. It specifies CATSDRRKTGQGAETQYF.

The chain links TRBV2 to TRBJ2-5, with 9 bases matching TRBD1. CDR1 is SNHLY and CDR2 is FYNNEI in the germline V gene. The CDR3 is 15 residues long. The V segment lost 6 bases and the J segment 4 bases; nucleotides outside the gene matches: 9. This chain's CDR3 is CASSLAGTGLETQYF. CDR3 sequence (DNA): TGTGCCAGCAGCTTAGCCGGGACAGGGTTAGAGACCCAGTACTTC.

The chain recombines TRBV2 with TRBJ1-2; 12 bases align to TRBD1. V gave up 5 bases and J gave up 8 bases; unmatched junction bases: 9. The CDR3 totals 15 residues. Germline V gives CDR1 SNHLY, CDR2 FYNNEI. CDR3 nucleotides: TGTGCCAGCAGTTCCCCGGGACAGGGGGCGATCGGCTACACCTTC. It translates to CASSSPGQGAIGYTF.

CDR3 region: CASTGRAGDYEQFF. CDR3 nucleotides: TGTGCCAGCACGGGGCGAGCGGGAGACTATGAGCAGTTCTTC. V is TRBV2 and J is TRBJ2-1, with TRBD2 identical over 8 bases. The CDR3 is made up of 14 amino acids. CDR1 SNHLY and CDR2 FYNNEI come from the germline V gene. J lost 8 bases, V lost 7 bases, and 10 bases had no gene match.

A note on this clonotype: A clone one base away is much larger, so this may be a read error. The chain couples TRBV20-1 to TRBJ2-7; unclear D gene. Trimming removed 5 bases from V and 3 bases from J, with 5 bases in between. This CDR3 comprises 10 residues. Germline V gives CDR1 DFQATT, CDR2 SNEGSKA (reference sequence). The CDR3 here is CSAGNYEQYF. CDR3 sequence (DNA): TGCAGTGCTGGCAACTACGAGCAGTACTTC.

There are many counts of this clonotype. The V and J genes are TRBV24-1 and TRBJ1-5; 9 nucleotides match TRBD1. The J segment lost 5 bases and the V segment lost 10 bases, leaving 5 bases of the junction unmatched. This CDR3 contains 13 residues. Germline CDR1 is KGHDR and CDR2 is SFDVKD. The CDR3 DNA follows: TGTGCCACTTCGACAGGGGGTTATCAGCCCCAGCATTTT. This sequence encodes CATSTGGYQPQHF.

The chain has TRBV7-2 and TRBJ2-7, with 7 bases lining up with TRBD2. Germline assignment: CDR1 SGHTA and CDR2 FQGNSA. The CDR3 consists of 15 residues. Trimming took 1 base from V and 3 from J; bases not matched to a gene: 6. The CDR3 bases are TGTGCCAGCAGCTTAGGAGCTAGCGGATACTACGAGCAGTACTTC. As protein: CASSLGASGYYEQYF.

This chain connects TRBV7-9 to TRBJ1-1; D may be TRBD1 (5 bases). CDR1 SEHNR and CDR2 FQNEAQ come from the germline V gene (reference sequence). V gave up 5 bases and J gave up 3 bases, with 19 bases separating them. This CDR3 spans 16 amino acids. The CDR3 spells CASSLGRVSGDTEAFF. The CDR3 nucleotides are TGTGCCAGCAGCCTAGGCAGGGTATCTGGGGACACTGAAGCTTTCTTT.

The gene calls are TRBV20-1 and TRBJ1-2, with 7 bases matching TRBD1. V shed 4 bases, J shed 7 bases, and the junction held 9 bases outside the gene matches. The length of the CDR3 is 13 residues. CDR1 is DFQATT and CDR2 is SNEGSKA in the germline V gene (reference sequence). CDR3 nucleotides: TGCAGTGCTACTCGGGACAGAAGGATTGGCTACACCTTC. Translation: CSATRDRRIGYTF.

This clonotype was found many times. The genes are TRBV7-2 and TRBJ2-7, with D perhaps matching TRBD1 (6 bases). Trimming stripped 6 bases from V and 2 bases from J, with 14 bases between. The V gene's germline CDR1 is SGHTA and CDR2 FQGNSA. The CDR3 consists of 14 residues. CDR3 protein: CASRPGQPTYEQYF. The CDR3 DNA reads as TGTGCCAGCAGACCCGGACAGCCGACCTACGAGCAGTACTTC.